The present TCR beta chain was sequenced within a study of regulatory T cells in long-lasting Graves disease. Study-wide findings and caveats: The study found TRBV28, TRBJ1-2 and TRBJ2-5 favored in persistent disease. Compared with new cases, persistent Graves' patients showed reduced TCR diversity.

Arm-PCR of CDR3 regions and iRepertoire HTBI primers were used to build TCR beta libraries. A single record per CDR3 protein comes from TCRdb applying MiXCR to the multiplex PCR reads. The data contain some 490,000 distinct CDR3 sequences, about 11% of them singletons. The CDR3 loop spans 17 amino acids. Trimming removed 1 base at V and 0 bases at J, with 12 bases between. CDR1 and CDR2 from the germline V gene are MGHRA and YSYEKL. This clonotype was counted at least ten times. What it binds is not known. Time point given: newly diagnosed GD, antithyroid drugs for less than 3 months. RNA from PBMCs was the source of the TCR library. This sample was also put to use in a study of T cells in Graves' hyperthyroidism and ophthalmopathy. From that paper: The hyperthyroidism was newly diagnosed and had lasted under 2 months; the patients were aged 18 to 65.

This specimen consisted of peripheral blood mononuclear cells (PBMCs), obtained at new diagnosis, from a patient treated with antithyroid drugs. The chain carries TRBV4-1 and TRBJ2-2, with D possibly being TRBD2 (6 bases). This clonotype was sampled from a woman aged 25 to 39 with Graves disease. CDR3 DNA sequence: TGCGCCAGCAGCCAAGGTCGGGGGAGAACGAACACCGGGGAGCTGTTTTTT. Residues: CASSQGRGRTNTGELFF.